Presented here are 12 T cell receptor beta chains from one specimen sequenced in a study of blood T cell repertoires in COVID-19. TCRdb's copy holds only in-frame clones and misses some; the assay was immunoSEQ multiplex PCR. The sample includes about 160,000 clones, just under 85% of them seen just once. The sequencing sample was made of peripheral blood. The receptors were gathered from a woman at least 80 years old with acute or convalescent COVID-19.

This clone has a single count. DNA for the CDR3: TGTGCCAGCAGCTCGACAGGCGCCACTGAAGCTTTCTTT. Translation gives CASSSTGATEAFF. The chain joins TRBV7-9 to TRBJ1-1; D is perhaps TRBD1 (6 bases). This CDR3 has 13 residues. Trimming stripped 4 bases from V and 4 bases from J, with 10 bases between. Germline V gene lookup returns CDR1 SEHNR and CDR2 FQNEAQ (reference sequence).

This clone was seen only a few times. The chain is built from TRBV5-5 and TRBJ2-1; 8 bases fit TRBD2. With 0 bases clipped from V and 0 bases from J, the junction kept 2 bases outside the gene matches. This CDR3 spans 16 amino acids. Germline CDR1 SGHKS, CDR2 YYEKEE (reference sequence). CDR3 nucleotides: TGTGCCAGCAGCTTGGAACGGGAGGGCTCCTACAATGAGCAGTTCTTC. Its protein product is CASSLEREGSYNEQFF. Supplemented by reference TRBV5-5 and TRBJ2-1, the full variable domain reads DAGVTQSPTHLIKTRGQQVTLRCSPISGHKSVSWYQQVLGQGPQFIFQYYEKEERGRGNFPDRFSARQFPNYSSELNVNALLLGDSALYLCASSLEREGSYNEQFFGPGTRLTVL.

The CDR3 DNA reads TGCGCCAGCAGCCCCGCGAGCGGGAGGAGCGATGAGCAGTTCTTC. Protein sequence: CASSPASGRSDEQFF. The chain joins TRBV4-1 to TRBJ2-1; TRBD2 matches at 9 bases. J lost 8 bases, V lost 4 bases, and 9 bases had no gene match. The CDR3 consists of 15 residues. Germline V gene lookup returns CDR1 MGHRA and CDR2 YSYEKL.

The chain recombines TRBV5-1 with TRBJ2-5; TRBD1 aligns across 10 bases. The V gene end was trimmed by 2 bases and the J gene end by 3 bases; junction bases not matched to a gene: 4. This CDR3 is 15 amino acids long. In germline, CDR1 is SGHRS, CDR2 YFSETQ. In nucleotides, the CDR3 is TGCGCCAGCAGCTTATCGGGACAGGGGAAAGAGACCCAGTACTTC. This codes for CASSLSGQGKETQYF.

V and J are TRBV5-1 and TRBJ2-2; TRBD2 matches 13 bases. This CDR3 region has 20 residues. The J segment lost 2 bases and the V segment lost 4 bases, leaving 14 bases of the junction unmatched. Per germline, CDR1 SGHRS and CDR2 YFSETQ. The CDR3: CASSPLPGLAGSTNTGELFF. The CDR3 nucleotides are TGCGCCAGCAGCCCCCTTCCGGGACTAGCGGGGTCTACCAACACCGGGGAGCTGTTTTTT.

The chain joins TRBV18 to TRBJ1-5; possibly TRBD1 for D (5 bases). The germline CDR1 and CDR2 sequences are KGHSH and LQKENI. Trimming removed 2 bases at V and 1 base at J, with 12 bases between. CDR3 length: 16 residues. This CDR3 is CASSPNRGKSNQPQHF. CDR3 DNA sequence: TGTGCCAGCTCACCAAATCGGGGGAAGAGCAATCAGCCCCAGCATTTT.

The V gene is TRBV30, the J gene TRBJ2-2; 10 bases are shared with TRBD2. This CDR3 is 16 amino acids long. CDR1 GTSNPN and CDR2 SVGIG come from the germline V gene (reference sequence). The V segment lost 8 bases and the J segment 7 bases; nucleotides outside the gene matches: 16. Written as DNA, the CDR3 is TGTGCCGCAGGGGCCGGGACTAGCGAATATGGCGGGGAGCTGTTTTTT. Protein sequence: CAAGAGTSEYGGELFF. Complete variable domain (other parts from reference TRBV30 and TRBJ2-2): SQTIHQWPATLVQPVGSPLSLECTVEGTSNPNLYWYRQAAGRGLQLLFYSVGIGQISSEVPQNLSASRPQDRQFILSSKKLLLSDSGFYLCAAGAGTSEYGGELFFGEGSRLTVL.

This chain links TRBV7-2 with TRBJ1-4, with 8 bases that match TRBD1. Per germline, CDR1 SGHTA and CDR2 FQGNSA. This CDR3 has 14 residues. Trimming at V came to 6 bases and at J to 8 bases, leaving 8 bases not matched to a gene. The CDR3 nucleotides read TGTGCCAGCAGGCGGGACAGGCGAGAGGAAAAACTGTTTTTT. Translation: CASRRDRREEKLFF.

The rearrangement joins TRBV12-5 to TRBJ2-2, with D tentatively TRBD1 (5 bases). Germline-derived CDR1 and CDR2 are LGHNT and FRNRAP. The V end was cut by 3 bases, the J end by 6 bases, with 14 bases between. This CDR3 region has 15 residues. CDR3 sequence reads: CASGFGRAFAGELFF. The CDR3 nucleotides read TGTGCTAGTGGTTTCGGCAGGGCTTTCGCCGGGGAGCTGTTTTTT.

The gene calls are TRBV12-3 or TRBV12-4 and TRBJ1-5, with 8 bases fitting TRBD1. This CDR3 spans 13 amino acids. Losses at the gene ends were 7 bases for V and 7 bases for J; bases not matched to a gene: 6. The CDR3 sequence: CASTDRVAQPQHF. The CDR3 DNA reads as TGTGCCAGCACGGACAGGGTAGCGCAGCCCCAGCATTTT.

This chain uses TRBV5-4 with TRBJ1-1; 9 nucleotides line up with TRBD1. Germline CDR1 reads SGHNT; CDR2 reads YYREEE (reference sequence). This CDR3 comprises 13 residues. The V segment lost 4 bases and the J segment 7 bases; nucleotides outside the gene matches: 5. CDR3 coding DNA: TGTGCCAGCAGCCCCGGGACAGGGAGTGAAGCTTTCTTT. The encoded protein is CASSPGTGSEAFF.

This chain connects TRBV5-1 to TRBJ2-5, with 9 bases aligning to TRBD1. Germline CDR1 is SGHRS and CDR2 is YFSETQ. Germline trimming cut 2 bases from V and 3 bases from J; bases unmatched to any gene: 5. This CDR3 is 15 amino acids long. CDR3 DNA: TGCGCCAGCAGCTTAGGGACAGGGAGGGAAGAGACCCAGTACTTC. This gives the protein CASSLGTGREETQYF.